The 27 T cell receptor beta chains below come from one sample, sequenced in a study of blood T cell repertoires in COVID-19. TCRdb's copy holds only in-frame clones and misses some; the assay was immunoSEQ multiplex PCR. The repertoire consists of some 170,000 clones, with 81% occurring once and the leading ten covering about a tenth. Sequencing was carried out using peripheral blood. All receptors come from a human donor in a cohort sampled during active COVID-19.

This clone was observed a handful of times. The V and J genes are TRBV6-5 and TRBJ1-2; a weak D match, TRBD1 (6 bases). The germline gives CDR1 MNHEY, CDR2 SVGAGI. The CDR3 sequence is 15 residues long. With 5 bases removed from V and 2 bases from J, the gap between germline ends came to 15 bases. The CDR3 DNA follows: TGTGCCAGCAGTCACCAAGGGGGGGGCAACTATGGCTACACCTTC. This codes for CASSHQGGGNYGYTF.

The chain joins TRBV2 to TRBJ2-3; perhaps TRBD2 as D (5 bases). Between the trimmed V and J ends, which lost 7 bases and 6 bases, there was a span of 14 bases. Germline V gene sequence: CDR1 SNHLY, CDR2 FYNNEI. The CDR3 sequence is 13 residues long. The CDR3 DNA is TGTGCCAGCACCGGGCGCCGAGGGGATACGCAGTATTTT. Translating gives CASTGRRGDTQYF. The full variable domain, with the rest looked up from reference TRBV2 and TRBJ2-3, is EPEVTQTPSHQVTQMGQEVILRCVPISNHLYFYWYRQILGQKVEFLVSFYNNEISEKSEIFDDQFSVERPDGSNFTLKIRSTKLEDSAMYFCASTGRRGDTQYFGPGTRLTVL.

This chain connects TRBV7-8 to TRBJ2-1; 7 bases agree with TRBD2. The CDR3 has 15 amino acids. Germline V gives CDR1 SGHVS, CDR2 FQNEAQ. Trimming took 5 bases from V and 1 from J; bases not matched to a gene: 5. CDR3 region: CASSRRAGSYNEQFF. CDR3 in DNA: TGTGCCAGCAGCCGTAGAGCGGGATCCTACAATGAGCAGTTCTTC.

This chain connects TRBV4-1 to TRBJ2-2, with TRBD2 as a possible D gene (5 bases). V was trimmed by 1 base and J by 5 bases, leaving 11 bases between them. Germline V gives CDR1 MGHRA, CDR2 YSYEKL. This CDR3 comprises 15 residues. This CDR3 reads CASSQVNRLTGELFF. The CDR3 nucleotides read TGCGCCAGCAGCCAAGTAAACAGACTAACCGGGGAGCTGTTTTTT.

This chain connects TRBV7-9 to TRBJ2-1, with TRBD1 matching 8 bases. With V trimmed by 4 bases and J by 7 bases, 6 bases remained unmatched. The CDR3 covers 14 residues. Germline V gives CDR1 SEHNR, CDR2 FQNEAQ (reference sequence). For the CDR3, the DNA is TGTGCCAGCAGCTCCGGGACAGGCAGAAATGAGCAGTTCTTC. This encodes CASSSGTGRNEQFF.

In this sample, this clone turned up a few times. CDR3 bases: TGTGCCAGCCGTACCACAGGGGACACTGAAGCTTTCTTT. Amino acid sequence: CASRTTGDTEAFF. This chain connects TRBV28 to TRBJ1-1, with 7 bases aligning to TRBD1. Germline V gene lookup returns CDR1 MDHEN and CDR2 SYDVKM. This CDR3 is built from 13 residues. V was pared by 8 bases and J by 3 bases, with 6 bases of the junction left unmatched.

The V and J genes are TRBV4-1 and TRBJ2-1; 8 bases are shared with TRBD1. Germline lookup yields CDR1 MGHRA and CDR2 YSYEKL. V shed 0 bases, J shed 4 bases, and the junction held 5 bases outside the gene matches. This CDR3 spans 16 amino acids. Here the CDR3 DNA reads TGCGCCAGCAGCCAAGAGGACAGGGCGACGTACAATGAGCAGTTCTTC. It is translated as CASSQEDRATYNEQFF.

This clone was observed at least ten times. This chain links TRBV6-2 or TRBV6-3 with TRBJ1-1, with TRBD1 as a possible D gene (5 bases). Germline V gene sequence: CDR1 MNHEY, CDR2 SVGEGT. Trimming stripped 5 bases from V and 7 bases from J, with 11 bases between. The CDR3 totals 12 residues. CDR3 protein: CASSSRQFEAFF. The CDR3 DNA is TGTGCCAGCAGTAGCCGACAGTTTGAAGCTTTCTTT.

This clone occurred a few times. The chain employs TRBV29-1 and TRBJ1-2; no reliable D call. CDR3 size: 13 residues. V gave up 1 base and J gave up 3 bases, with 9 bases separating them. Germline V gene lookup returns CDR1 SQVTM and CDR2 ANQGSEA. CDR3 sequence reads: CSVEGREDYGYTF. Written as DNA, the CDR3 is TGCAGCGTTGAAGGCCGGGAGGACTATGGCTACACCTTC.

This rearrangement joins TRBV25-1 to TRBJ2-5; D is possibly TRBD1 (5 bases). With 3 bases removed from V and 2 bases from J, the gap between germline ends came to 13 bases. This CDR3 contains 15 residues. Germline lookup yields CDR1 MGHDK and CDR2 SYGVNS. The CDR3, as DNA: TGTGCCAGCAGTGATCCCCGACAGCATCAAGAGACCCAGTACTTC. Its protein is CASSDPRQHQETQYF.

The chain couples TRBV6-2 or TRBV6-3 to TRBJ1-6; no definite D call. The CDR3 totals 14 residues. V lost 6 bases to trimming and J lost 7 bases, with 13 bases between them. Germline V gene data show CDR1 as MNHEY and CDR2 as SVGEGT. CDR3 bases: TGTGCCAGCAGCCCGGGGTCGGGAAATTCACCCCTCCACTTT. Amino acid sequence: CASSPGSGNSPLHF.

This chain uses TRBV30 with TRBJ1-5; the D gene is possibly TRBD1 (5 bases). Germline CDR1 GTSNPN, CDR2 SVGIG (reference sequence). V was pared by 2 bases and J by 9 bases, with 17 bases between. This CDR3 spans 14 amino acids. The CDR3 sequence is CAWSLAGPNGPQHF. In DNA, the CDR3 is TGTGCCTGGAGTTTAGCGGGACCAAATGGGCCCCAGCATTTT.

A single count supports this clone. This chain uses TRBV27 with TRBJ1-1, with a weak D call TRBD1 (5 bases). The V gene's germline CDR1 is MNHEY and CDR2 SMNVEV (reference sequence). V dropped 6 bases and J dropped 0 bases, with 8 bases sitting between them. There are 13 residues in the CDR3. CDR3 bases: TGTGCCAGCAGGGCGACAGTGAACACTGAAGCTTTCTTT. The encoded protein is CASRATVNTEAFF.

This sequence joins TRBV6-2 or TRBV6-3 and TRBJ2-3; 13 nucleotides match TRBD2. After removal of 5 bases from V and 6 bases from J, the junction contained 8 bases not matched to a gene. The CDR3 length is 16 residues. Looked up from germline, CDR1 is MNHEY and CDR2 is SVGEGT. CDR3 amino acids: CASSPRTSGGWDTQYF. The CDR3 region has the DNA TGTGCCAGCAGTCCCCGGACTAGCGGGGGATGGGATACGCAGTATTTT.

CDR3 residues: CASSLHRTGGRTGELFF. The CDR3 region has the DNA TGTGCCAGCAGTTTACACCGGACAGGGGGTAGAACCGGGGAGCTGTTTTTT. The rearrangement uses TRBV27 and TRBJ2-2; 10 positions match TRBD1. Germline V gene sequence: CDR1 MNHEY, CDR2 SMNVEV (reference sequence). V gave up 2 bases and J gave up 5 bases; unmatched junction bases: 8. The CDR3 consists of 17 residues.

The chain has TRBV20-1 and TRBJ2-3; 9 bases fit TRBD2. The CDR3 totals 16 residues. From germline, CDR1 is DFQATT and CDR2 SNEGSKA (reference sequence). V shed 3 bases and J 0 bases; nucleotides not matched to a gene: 7. In DNA form, the CDR3 reads TGCAGTGCTAGTGGAAGCGGGGGGATTAGCACAGATACGCAGTATTTT. It yields the protein CSASGSGGISTDTQYF.

This clone was seen only a few times. The V and J genes are TRBV18 and TRBJ1-6, with a weak D call TRBD1 (6 bases). Trimming stripped 3 bases from V and 8 bases from J, with 11 bases between. The CDR3 contains 14 residues. Germline CDR1 KGHSH, CDR2 LQKENI. The CDR3 spells CASSPRTDDSPLHF. CDR3 nucleotide sequence: TGTGCCAGCTCACCTCGGACAGACGATTCACCCCTCCACTTT. Full variable domain (rest looked up from reference TRBV18 and TRBJ1-6): NAGVMQNPRHLVRRRGQEARLRCSPMKGHSHVYWYRQLPEEGLKFMVYLQKENIIDESGMPKERFSAEFPKEGPSILRIQQVVRGDSAAYFCASSPRTDDSPLHFGNGTRLTVT.

V usage is TRBV5-1 and J usage is TRBJ1-5; no clear D. V was cut by 1 base and J by 0 bases, with 8 bases left in between. Looked up from germline, CDR1 is SGHRS and CDR2 is YFSETQ. The CDR3 length is 15 residues. The CDR3 loop reads CASSLRSDSNQPQHF. Here the CDR3 DNA reads TGCGCCAGCAGCTTGCGCTCAGATAGCAATCAGCCCCAGCATTTT.

CDR3 sequence: CASSYKGLLRIETQYF. Here the CDR3 DNA reads TGTGCCAGCAGTTACAAGGGACTACTTCGAATAGAGACCCAGTACTTC. This sequence joins TRBV6-2 or TRBV6-3 and TRBJ2-5, with 7 bases matching TRBD2. The CDR3 has 16 amino acids. J lost 4 bases, V lost 2 bases, and 10 bases had no gene match. Germline V gene lookup returns CDR1 MNHEY and CDR2 SVGEGT.

CDR3 sequence (DNA): TGTGCCAGCAGCTTAGGGGTAGCGGCTCTTTACGAGCAGTACTTC. Translated, it gives CASSLGVAALYEQYF. The V and J genes are TRBV7-2 and TRBJ2-7; D may be TRBD2 (6 bases). CDR1 SGHTA and CDR2 FQGNSA come from the germline V gene. The CDR3 spans 15 residues. The V end was cut by 1 base, the J end by 4 bases, with 14 bases between.

The rearrangement links TRBV5-4 to TRBJ1-2; TRBD1 aligns across 11 bases. This CDR3 spans 15 amino acids. Germline lookup yields CDR1 SGHNT and CDR2 YYREEE (reference sequence). V gave up 4 bases and J gave up 4 bases; unmatched junction bases: 6. CDR3 bases: TGTGCCAGCAGCGGAGGGACAGGGGGTGGCTATGGCTACACCTTC. Translation: CASSGGTGGGYGYTF. The whole variable domain, filled in from reference TRBV5-4 and TRBJ1-2, reads ETGVTQSPTHLIKTRGQQVTLRCSSQSGHNTVSWYQQALGQGPQFIFQYYREEENGRGNFPPRFSGLQFPNYSSELNVNALELDDSALYLCASSGGTGGGYGYTFGSGTRLTVV.

The chain recombines TRBV20-1 with TRBJ2-1, with a tentative D call TRBD2 (6 bases). Trimming took off 6 bases at V and 12 bases at J, with 15 bases between the two ends. CDR1 and CDR2 from the germline V gene are DFQATT and SNEGSKA (reference sequence). There are 11 residues in the CDR3. CDR3 nucleotides: TGCAGTGCCGGGCCGTCGGGGGTGCAGTTCTTC. Translation gives CSAGPSGVQFF.

V gene TRBV7-7 combines with J gene TRBJ2-2; TRBD2 aligns across 8 bases. Per germline, CDR1 SSHAT and CDR2 FNYEAQ (reference sequence). The CDR3 spans 16 residues. V was clipped by 5 bases and J by 4 bases; unmatched bases: 9. CDR3 nucleotide sequence: TGTGCCAGCAGCGCAACGGGGGGGCGTGTCACCGGGGAGCTGTTTTTT. As protein: CASSATGGRVTGELFF. The variable domain in full, completed from reference TRBV7-7 and TRBJ2-2, reads GAGVSQSPRYKVTKRGQDVTLRCDPISSHATLYWYQQALGQGPEFLTYFNYEAQPDKSGLPSDRFSAERPEGSISTLTIQRTEQRDSAMYRCASSATGGRVTGELFFGEGSRLTVL.

The chain has TRBV29-1 and TRBJ2-3; 7 nucleotides match TRBD2. J lost 2 bases, V lost 6 bases, and 2 bases had no gene match. The germline CDR1 and CDR2 sequences are SQVTM and ANQGSEA. This CDR3 comprises 12 residues. This chain's CDR3 is CSVRDYTDTQYF. DNA for the CDR3: TGCAGCGTAAGGGACTACACAGATACGCAGTATTTT.

This clone has just a few counts. J is TRBJ2-2 and V is TRBV4-3, with TRBD2 as a possible D gene (5 bases). The CDR3 covers 16 residues. Germline CDR1 reads LGHNA; CDR2 reads YSLEER. V was trimmed by 0 bases and J by 5 bases, leaving 13 bases between them. The DNA for the CDR3 is TGCGCCAGCAGCCAAGAGCCCCCTTCGGGAACCGGGGAGCTGTTTTTT. Protein sequence: CASSQEPPSGTGELFF.

This clone occurred once. The rearrangement links TRBV15 to TRBJ1-4; 9 nucleotides agree with TRBD1. The ends lost 3 bases at V and 5 bases at J; junction bases unmatched: 10. The CDR3 is made up of 17 amino acids. Germline V gene data show CDR1 as LNHNV and CDR2 as YYDKDF (reference sequence). For the CDR3, the DNA is TGTGCCACCAGCAGGGAATACCGGGACAGGGAGAATGAAAAACTGTTTTTT. This sequence encodes CATSREYRDRENEKLFF.

This CDR3 reads CATDQGYEKLFF. DNA of the CDR3: TGTGCCACGGACCAGGGTTATGAAAAACTGTTTTTT. This chain connects TRBV6-5 to TRBJ1-4, with D possibly TRBD1 on 5 matching bases. Deletions cut 10 bases from V and 6 bases from J, with 12 bases between. CDR1 and CDR2 (germline): MNHEY, SVGAGI. The CDR3 contains 12 residues.